This T cell receptor (beta chain) stems from a study of shared clonotypes between healthy human individuals (dated by TCRdb to 2020 to 2021). For the study in its entirety: A couple of women and three men aged 18 to 49 years were included in the cohort. For each donor, three plates each were used for CD4 naive and CD4 memory, two plates were used for CD8 naive, and one plate was used for CD8 memory. The study deeply sequenced blood TCR repertoires of five healthy adults to estimate repertoire size and the extent of clonotype sharing between individuals. Different laboratories and diverse techniques were used to prepare libraries and sequence TCR repertoires, to increase sequencing depth and limit assay-specific biases. Leukapheresis yielded between about 0.9 and 10 billion PBMCs per donor.

Using the deep immunoSEQ assay, multiplex PCR amplified TCR CDR3 regions from genomic DNA. Extracted genomic DNA from each cell subset was distributed evenly across all wells of several immunoSEQ 96-well plates, and each plate was treated as a replicate. For sorted subsets, around 200 ng genomic DNA, equal to tens of thousands of T cell genomes, was loaded into each replicate PCR. The purified libraries were quantified using a Qubit 3.0 fluorometer, sized with a Bioanalyzer 2100, and then quantified again using the KAPA Library Quantification kit. A separate single-read 150-cycle Illumina NextSeq 550 flow cell was used to sequence each immunoSEQ 96-well plate. In the paper's pipeline: Because only junctional sequences without quality scores were contained in the immunoSEQ output, filtering matching that applied to full-length reads could not be performed. To assign V/J genes and CDR3, sequences were annotated against IMGT germline references using PyIR, a Python wrapper for IgBLAST v1.9. Reads were filtered out if the reads had weak V/J assignments (E-value above 1e-6), no CDR3, stop codons, out-of-frame junctions, or ambiguous translated residues. V3J clonotypes were defined as sequences sharing an identical inferred V gene, J gene, and CDR3 amino acid sequence. Percentage overlap between repertoires was computed as shared unique clonotypes divided by the size of the smaller repertoire. Three approaches were used to assess repertoire richness: RTK rarefaction, the Chao1 estimator, and Recon v2.1 estimates of unobserved clonotypes. For all TCRbeta clonotypes obtained by the gDNA method from several donors, generation probabilities were computed with OLGA. TCRdb limited this immuneACCESS table to in-frame rearrangements with V and J called. A share of clones is missing; checked studies link under half to unresolved V genes, and the rest is unexplained. From that table come the V and J calls and clone size; the DNA was used to work out D and trimming. This sample gives roughly 1,500,000 clones in total; about 98% of them show up just once. The ten top clones hold about 0.42% of the sample.

The research as a whole found: Across a few donors, 5% to 6% of naive CD4, roughly 3.8% of naive CD8, about 2% of memory CD4, and around 0.4% of memory CD8 clonotypes were shared. Based on pairwise subsampling, the degree of clonotype sharing among donors was expected to be affected by sequencing depth. Incomplete sequencing was indicated by rarefaction of sorted-subset datasets, despite the large sequencing depth. The small number of donors limited the genetic and exposure-history diversity represented. Estimated clonotype richness was generally larger for naive than for memory subsets. Compared with non-shared clonotypes, clonotypes shared by all four sorted-subset donors had higher generation probabilities. Sampling was restricted to blood, and TCR repertoires in tissue are likely to differ from TCR repertoires in blood.

Healthy HIV-negative adults with no recently reported acute infections or vaccinations were included as donors. All donors were Caucasian adults living in Nashville, Tennessee, USA. Magnetic negative selection was used to enrich CD4+ T cells, after which naive cells were positively selected on CD45RA and the negative fraction became the memory subset. Blood was collected by leukapheresis, and PBMCs were isolated by Ficoll-Histopaque density gradient centrifugation and then cryopreserved in liquid nitrogen vapor phase. Analytical flow cytometry was used to check the purity and quantity of every magnetically sorted T cell population. Each sorted fraction had its genomic DNA isolated and then quantified by UV absorbance on a Nanodrop 2000c. Deletion took 4 bases off V and 6 bases off J, with a span of 3 bases between the germline ends. The CDR3 covers 10 residues, taking in both the cysteine and the phenylalanine. The CDR3 DNA has 30 bases and is translated from base 1.

About this clone itself: Which antigen it targets is not known. Base-call qualities are not available, and no considerably larger clone is one nucleotide away.

The receptor was isolated from a young man in good health. This chain joins TRBV5-3 to TRBJ2-3; confidence is insufficient to name the D gene. TRBV5-3 carries the ORF label, with uncertain function. The sequencing input was naive CD4+ T cells sorted from blood. The cell subset or site label, read with the paper, signifies: CD45RA+ positively selected. The CDR3 loop reads CARSADTQYF. The sequenced DNA: TGTGCCAGAAGCGCGGATACGCAGTATTTT.